The clone carrying this T cell receptor beta chain appeared a few times. Its antigen is not known. This sample is drawn from a study of cytomegalovirus exposure and HLA in healthy donors. General observations from the study: CMV serostatus was the only recorded immune exposure for donors. The study found most TCR sequences rare, yet found some public TCRs in many donors. When a later analysis was performed, an Asian-associated ancestry cluster reportedly had fewer N-insertions than the 666-donor mean. TRBV6-2, TRBV6-3 and some other V segments were excluded as indistinguishable.

A multiplex PCR was run with 60 Vbeta primers and 13 Jbeta primers. Clones were read by immunoSEQ multiplex PCR, and TCRdb kept only the in-frame ones, dropping some. The sample has 160,000 or so clones, approximately 81% seen once. This CDR3 has 17 amino acids. Trimming at V came to 8 bases and at J to 2 bases, leaving 11 bases not matched to a gene. Per germline, CDR1 LGHNA and CDR2 YSLEER. The clonotype originates from a female donor in good health and CMV-seronegative. The chain couples TRBV4-3 to TRBJ2-2, with 10 nucleotides matching TRBD1. The sample taken for sequencing was PBMCs. The CDR3 loop reads CASGPTGTGANTGELFF. In DNA, the CDR3 is TGCGCCAGCGGACCGACCGGGACAGGGGCCAACACCGGGGAGCTGTTTTTT.